The rows below give T cell receptor beta chains drawn from one sample of a study of blood T cell repertoires in COVID-19. Data came from immunoSEQ multiplex PCR; TCRdb stores just in-frame clones and leaves some out. Of tens of thousands of clones listed, about 78% were seen once; the top ten hold roughly 47%. Sequencing used peripheral blood. These receptors were obtained from an elderly woman with acute or convalescent COVID-19. Both conserved end residues are part of each CDR3. The order of the fields is V gene, J gene, clone size, D gene, CDR3 protein, CDR3 DNA. A D gene is named only where the DNA matches it firmly. The size field is filled for only some rows; it gives once, few, many or a size class.

>TRBV7-9|TRBJ2-5|few|NA
CASSLEAGAMQETQYF
TGTGCCAGCAGCTTAGAGGCGGGTGCGATGCAAGAGACCCAGTACTTC
>TRBV28|TRBJ2-1|NA|NA
CASSLSVSYNEQFF
TGTGCCAGCAGTTTATCGGTTTCCTACAATGAGCAGTTCTTC
>TRBV5-4|TRBJ2-3|once|TRBD2
CASSSPRGGMADTQYF
TGTGCCAGCAGCTCCCCTCGGGGGGGGATGGCAGATACGCAGTATTTT
>TRBV6-6|TRBJ1-4|NA|NA
CASSPRKLGLRGEKLFF
TGTGCCAGCAGTCCAAGGAAGCTTGGGCTACGGGGTGAAAAACTGTTTTTT
>TRBV7-2|TRBJ1-3|NA|TRBD1
CASSTFTGGLSGNTIYF
TGTGCCAGCAGCACCTTCACAGGGGGCTTATCTGGAAACACCATATATTTT
>TRBV5-6|TRBJ1-4|NA|NA
CASSSPTGEKLFF
TGTGCCAGCAGCTCCCCTACGGGAGAAAAACTGTTTTTT
>TRBV3-1/TRBV3-2|TRBJ1-2|NA|NA
CASSQGAGRDGTF
TGTGCCAGCAGCCAAGGGGCAGGGCGGGATGGCACCTTC
>TRBV5-6|TRBJ1-2|NA|NA
CASSLLGDLAYGYTF
TGTGCCAGCAGCTTGTTGGGAGATCTTGCCTATGGCTACACCTTC
>TRBV29-1|TRBJ1-5|NA|NA
CSVVGQVGQPQHF
TGCAGCGTTGTTGGCCAGGTAGGCCAGCCCCAGCATTTT
>TRBV21-1|TRBJ2-6|few|NA
CASSKEPSGQGARGANVLTF
TGTGCCAGCAGCAAAGAGCCCTCGGGACAGGGGGCGCGAGGGGCCAACGTCCTGACTTTC
>TRBV30|TRBJ1-6|NA|TRBD1
CAWRGRQGPNSPLHF
TGTGCCTGGAGGGGGCGACAGGGACCCAATTCACCCCTCCACTTT
>TRBV2|TRBJ1-5|few|TRBD1
CASRGQFRNQPQHF
TGTGCCAGCAGGGGACAGTTCAGGAATCAGCCCCAGCATTTT
>TRBV2|TRBJ1-4|few|NA
CASRLNALATNEKLFF
TGTGCCAGCAGGCTGAACGCGTTGGCAACTAATGAAAAACTGTTTTTT
>TRBV28|TRBJ1-1|NA|NA
CASSLYAGPDPFF
TGTGCCAGCAGTTTATACGCAGGGCCCGATCCTTTCTTT
>TRBV5-1|TRBJ1-1|few|NA
CASRYSSTGTYTEAFF
TGCGCCAGCAGGTACTCCTCCACAGGGACCTACACTGAAGCTTTCTTT
>TRBV4-2|TRBJ1-1|NA|NA
CASSQELYPDETEAFF
TGTGCCAGCAGCCAAGAACTGTATCCCGATGAAACTGAAGCTTTCTTT
>TRBV4-1|TRBJ2-7|NA|TRBD2
CASSLGTSATYEQYF
TGCGCCAGCAGCCTCGGGACTAGCGCAACCTACGAGCAGTACTTC
>TRBV20-1|TRBJ2-1|NA|NA
CSALGNEQFF
TGCAGTGCGCTCGGCAATGAGCAGTTCTTC
>TRBV5-6|TRBJ1-4|NA|TRBD1
CASSLGTRDRGFGKLFF
TGTGCCAGCAGCTTGGGGACCCGGGACAGGGGGTTTGGAAAACTGTTTTTT
>TRBV10-2|TRBJ1-1|NA|NA
CATRQNTEAFF
TGCGCCACCAGACAGAACACTGAAGCTTTCTTT
>TRBV4-1|TRBJ1-2|NA|NA
CASSSQAQGGRTPRGNGYTF
TGCGCCAGCAGCTCTCAAGCCCAGGGAGGTCGTACGCCTCGGGGAAATGGCTACACCTTC
>TRBV5-1|TRBJ2-2|few|TRBD2
CASSLGPSGATGELFF
TGCGCCAGCAGCTTGGGGCCCAGCGGGGCCACCGGGGAGCTGTTTTTT
>TRBV19|TRBJ1-1|NA|NA
CASSAFDGDEAFF
TGTGCCAGTAGTGCCTTTGACGGAGACGAAGCTTTCTTT
>TRBV29-1|TRBJ1-1|NA|NA
CSVEWGDSPRTEAFF
TGCAGCGTTGAATGGGGCGACAGTCCCCGAACTGAAGCTTTCTTT
>TRBV7-9|TRBJ2-7|NA|TRBD2
CASSFKASQTSGSYEQYF
TGTGCCAGCAGCTTTAAAGCATCTCAGACTAGCGGGAGCTACGAGCAGTACTTC
>TRBV5-1|TRBJ2-1|NA|TRBD2
CASSLALQRDFEQFF
TGCGCCAGCAGCTTGGCCTTGCAGCGGGACTTTGAGCAGTTCTTC
>TRBV2|TRBJ2-5|NA|NA
CASTDSGRETQYF
TGTGCCAGCACGGACAGTGGGCGAGAGACCCAGTACTTC
>TRBV11-2|TRBJ1-2|NA|NA
CASSLVGGFDGYTF
TGTGCCAGCAGCTTAGTCGGGGGGTTCGATGGCTACACCTTC
>TRBV3-1/TRBV3-2|TRBJ1-2|once|NA
CASSQDGSRGYTF
TGTGCCAGCAGCCAAGATGGGTCTAGGGGCTACACCTTC
>TRBV5-1|TRBJ2-7|NA|TRBD1
CASSSGQGPSEQYF
TGCGCCAGCAGTTCCGGACAGGGACCCAGCGAGCAGTACTTC
>TRBV28|TRBJ2-1|few|TRBD1
CASLIDRGRNEQFF
TGTGCCAGCCTGATTGACAGGGGGCGGAATGAGCAGTTCTTC
>TRBV6-4|TRBJ2-1|NA|NA
CASSDGPSSYNEQFF
TGTGCCAGCAGTGACGGGCCGAGCTCCTACAATGAGCAGTTCTTC
>TRBV28|TRBJ2-1|once|NA
CASREGQEQFF
TGTGCCAGCAGGGAGGGCCAAGAGCAGTTCTTC
>TRBV2|TRBJ1-5|NA|TRBD1
CASAQGVQPQHF
TGTGCCAGCGCCCAGGGGGTTCAGCCCCAGCATTTT
>TRBV3-1/TRBV3-2|TRBJ2-1|NA|TRBD2
CASSHPSAAGSSYNEQFF
TGTGCCAGCAGCCACCCCAGTGCAGCGGGGAGCTCCTACAATGAGCAGTTCTTC
>TRBV5-1|TRBJ1-4|NA|TRBD1
CASSRGTGLDEKLFF
TGCGCCAGCAGCCGCGGGACAGGGCTAGATGAAAAACTGTTTTTT
>TRBV25-1|TRBJ2-7|once|TRBD1
CASSFPLGQGRYEQYF
TGTGCCAGCAGTTTTCCCCTGGGACAGGGACGCTACGAGCAGTACTTC
>TRBV30|TRBJ1-4|NA|NA
CAWSVLGGEGEKLFF
TGTGCCTGGAGTGTACTCGGAGGGGAAGGCGAAAAACTGTTTTTT
>TRBV2|TRBJ1-2|NA|NA
CASNNDINYGYTF
TGTGCCAGCAATAACGACATTAACTATGGCTACACCTTC
>TRBV6-5|TRBJ2-7|NA|TRBD2
CASSHGASGYEQYF
TGTGCCAGCAGTCACGGTGCTAGCGGATACGAGCAGTACTTC
>TRBV29-1|TRBJ1-2|once|NA
CSVEYNGGPYYGYTF
TGCAGCGTTGAGTACAATGGAGGACCTTACTATGGCTACACCTTC
>TRBV3-1/TRBV3-2|TRBJ2-7|NA|TRBD2
CASSQVGRTSGSNEQYF
TGTGCCAGCAGCCAAGTCGGACGGACTAGCGGGAGCAACGAGCAGTACTTC
>TRBV6-5|TRBJ2-7|NA|NA
CASSQGLGQFYEQYF
TGTGCCAGCAGCCAGGGGTTAGGACAGTTCTACGAGCAGTACTTC